The clone carrying this T cell receptor (beta chain) was seen repeatedly, ten times or more. Its matching antigen is unknown. The DNA ends 3 residues before the CDR3 does, and the rest of the CDR3 is filled in from the germline J gene. This specimen belongs to a study of T cell clonality in common variable immunodeficiency. Regarding the study as a whole: Fewer deletions and N-nucleotide insertions were reportedly seen in common variable immunodeficiency TCR beta sequences. Compared with healthy controls, CVID subjects showed increased TCRbeta clonality, mostly in about a third.

This table comes from immunoSEQ multiplex PCR, and its TCRdb copy is limited to in-frame clones, with some not included. The specimen has about 81,000 clones, none found just once. The CDR3 length is 12 residues. Germline V gene lookup returns CDR1 LNHDA and CDR2 SQIVND (reference sequence). Caucasian heritage predominated among both patients and controls. Each donor provided 5 to 8 ml of heparinized whole blood. The clonotype comes from a person between 18 and 75 years old in good health. The specimen sequenced was peripheral blood mononuclear cells. V and J are TRBV19 and TRBJ1-2; tentatively, D is TRBD1 (5 bases). The CDR3 loop reads CASSIREKGYTF. CDR3 bases read: TGTGCCAGTAGTATCAGGGAGAAAGGC.